The 17 T cell receptor beta chains presented below share a single source sample, sequenced in a study of ipilimumab plus nivolumab after autologous stem cell transplantation. The method was immunoSEQ multiplex PCR; TCRdb's version includes in-frame clones alone and lacks a portion of them. There are around 15,000 clones in the sample; about 80% occur only once, and roughly 10% lies in the top ten. This material consisted of PBMCs, taken in a trial of ipilimumab plus nivolumab as post-transplant consolidation. The receptors originated from a male donor with diffuse large B-cell lymphoma.

This sequence joins TRBV7-3 and TRBJ2-2, with D perhaps matching TRBD2 (5 bases). Per germline, CDR1 SGHTA and CDR2 FQGTGA. Trimming removed 5 bases at V and 2 bases at J, with 12 bases between. The CDR3 length is 15 residues. CDR3 nucleotides: TGTGCCAGCAGCACCAGCGGTAGAAACACCGGGGAGCTGTTTTTT. It codes for CASSTSGRNTGELFF.

This chain's CDR3 is CASSSVPGRHSYEQYF. CDR3 DNA sequence: TGTGCCAGCAGCTCCGTCCCGGGACGGCACTCCTACGAGCAGTACTTC. The chain joins TRBV7-6 to TRBJ2-7; D tentatively fits TRBD1 or TRBD2 (5 bases each). The germline V and J ends were trimmed by 4 bases and 0 bases, with 16 bases remaining between them. Germline V lookup: CDR1 SGHVS, CDR2 FNYEAQ. This CDR3 has 16 amino acids.

The chain uses TRBV7-7 and TRBJ1-5; weak D call: TRBD1 (5 bases). The CDR3 is made up of 15 amino acids. The germline V gene encodes CDR1 SSHAT and CDR2 FNYEAQ (reference sequence). V was shortened by 8 bases and J by 0 bases, with 14 bases between the two germline ends. The CDR3 DNA reads TGTGCCAGCGGGTCAGGGCGTAATAGCAATCAGCCCCAGCATTTT. Its translation: CASGSGRNSNQPQHF.

This chain uses TRBV2 with TRBJ2-3, with 7 positions matching TRBD2. Per the germline V gene, CDR1 is SNHLY and CDR2 is FYNNEI. The V and J ends lost 7 bases and 2 bases, in that order; junction bases with no gene match: 6. This CDR3 region has 14 residues. This CDR3 is CASIVGGNTDTQYF. CDR3 bases: TGTGCCAGCATTGTGGGGGGGAACACAGATACGCAGTATTTT.

The chain employs TRBV2 and TRBJ2-5; perhaps TRBD2 as D (5 bases). This CDR3 spans 15 amino acids. Germline CDR1 is SNHLY and CDR2 is FYNNEI. Trimming stripped 1 base from V and 1 base from J, with 10 bases between. CDR3 protein: CASSEGTGSQETQYF. CDR3 DNA sequence: TGTGCCAGCAGTGAAGGGACGGGGTCCCAAGAGACCCAGTACTTC. The full variable domain, completed using reference TRBV2 and TRBJ2-5, is EPEVTQTPSHQVTQMGQEVILRCVPISNHLYFYWYRQILGQKVEFLVSFYNNEISEKSEIFDDQFSVERPDGSNFTLKIRSTKLEDSAMYFCASSEGTGSQETQYFGPGTRLLVL.

J is TRBJ1-6 and V is TRBV4-3, with 7 bases identical to TRBD1. There are 15 residues in the CDR3. Trimming removed 3 bases from V and 7 bases from J; junction bases left unmatched: 6. Germline V gene data show CDR1 as LGHNA and CDR2 as YSLEER. The CDR3 region has the DNA TGCGCCAGCAGCCAGGTTGGGACAGCCAATTCACCCCTCCACTTT. It specifies CASSQVGTANSPLHF.

In the case of this clone: At one end the junction does not follow the germline gene, possibly because of a read error. The chain employs TRBV7-7 and TRBJ2-1; a possible D gene is TRBD2 (5 bases). Germline CDR1 and CDR2: SSHAT and FNYEAQ (reference sequence). The CDR3 is 13 amino acids. CDR3 residues: CASSPGMNNEQFF. CDR3 nucleotides: TGTGCTAGCAGCCCCGGGATGAACAATGAGCAGTTCTTC.

This clone was counted once. DNA of the CDR3: TGTGCCAGCAGCATATGGGGGAGGGGAGGCTACGAGCAGTACTTC. Its protein product is CASSIWGRGGYEQYF. This rearrangement joins TRBV11-3 to TRBJ2-7; 7 bases agree with TRBD2. In germline, CDR1 is SGHNT, CDR2 YENEEA. There are 15 residues in the CDR3. J lost 3 bases, V lost 5 bases, and 10 bases had no gene match.

A single count supports this clone. The chain recombines TRBV5-4 with TRBJ2-5; 7 bases are a match to TRBD1. The DNA end favors TRBJ2-7, so the J call may be wrong. This CDR3 is 14 amino acids long. The germline V gene has CDR1 SGHNT and CDR2 YYREEE (reference sequence). CDR3 residues: CASSQERQGHEQYF. CDR3 in DNA: TGTGCCAGCAGCCAAGAGAGACAGGGCCACGAGCAGTACTTC.

The rearrangement uses TRBV7-2 and TRBJ1-4; D remains unclear. Germline CDR1 SGHTA, CDR2 FQGNSA. V shed 2 bases and J shed 4 bases, with 11 bases lying between them. The CDR3 covers 15 residues. The CDR3 here is CASSLRGRFNEKLFF. The CDR3 DNA follows: TGTGCCAGCAGCTTAAGAGGGAGATTTAATGAAAAACTGTTTTTT.

As to this clone: The CDR3 does not close with the conserved phenylalanine or tryptophan, likely indicating a read error. V is TRBV2 and J is TRBJ1-2, with D hard to call. This CDR3 has 14 amino acids. CDR1 SNHLY and CDR2 FYNNEI come from the germline V gene. V dropped 3 bases and J dropped 6 bases, with 14 bases sitting between them. The CDR3 loop reads CASSDRSMNHGYTL. The CDR3 region has the DNA TGTGCCAGCAGTGATAGGAGCATGAACCATGGCTACACCCTC.

V usage is TRBV10-1 and J usage is TRBJ2-2; 7 positions agree with TRBD1. The V gene end was trimmed by 3 bases and the J gene end by 6 bases; junction bases not matched to a gene: 19. CDR3 size: 19 residues. The germline gives CDR1 WNHNN, CDR2 SYGVQD (reference sequence). CDR3 residues: CASSDHTGTVYDGAGELFF. In DNA, the CDR3 is TGCGCCAGCAGTGACCACACCGGGACAGTTTACGACGGCGCCGGGGAGCTGTTTTTT.

The chain recombines TRBV6-6 with TRBJ1-2; maybe TRBD1 (6 bases). This CDR3 comprises 14 residues. The V gene's germline CDR1 is MNHNY and CDR2 SVGAGI (reference sequence). V was cut by 2 bases and J by 5 bases, with 12 bases left in between. CDR3 region: CASSYGEGVYGYTF. The CDR3, as DNA: TGTGCCAGCAGTTACGGTGAGGGGGTTTATGGCTACACCTTC.

This clone was seen a handful of times. Here the CDR3 reads CASSPLKAGVTDTQYF. The CDR3 bases are TGTGCCAGCAGCCCTCTCAAAGCGGGGGTTACAGATACGCAGTATTTT. The rearrangement links TRBV4-2 to TRBJ2-3; 8 bases align to TRBD2. There are 16 residues in the CDR3. The ends lost 4 bases at V and 3 bases at J; junction bases unmatched: 9. Germline V lookup: CDR1 LGHNA, CDR2 YNFKEQ.

V is TRBV9 and J is TRBJ2-1, with 8 bases aligning to TRBD2. CDR1 is SGDLS and CDR2 is YYNGEE in the germline V gene. V was pared by 0 bases and J by 8 bases, with 10 bases of the junction left unmatched. This CDR3 contains 16 residues. The chain's CDR3 is CASSVVGTRPEDEQFF. DNA for the CDR3: TGTGCCAGCAGCGTAGTAGGGACTAGACCAGAAGATGAGCAGTTCTTC.

This rearrangement joins TRBV18 to TRBJ1-5, with 10 bases fitting TRBD1. V trimming: 3 bases; J trimming: 7 bases; junction bases outside the gene matches: 3. Germline V gives CDR1 KGHSH, CDR2 LQKENI. The CDR3 runs to 14 residues. The CDR3 bases are TGTGCCAGCTCACCGGGACAGGGGAACCAGCCCCAGCATTTT. The encoded protein is CASSPGQGNQPQHF. Full variable domain (remainder filled in from reference TRBV18 and TRBJ1-5): NAGVMQNPRHLVRRRGQEARLRCSPMKGHSHVYWYRQLPEEGLKFMVYLQKENIIDESGMPKERFSAEFPKEGPSILRIQQVVRGDSAAYFCASSPGQGNQPQHFGDGTRLSIL.

The V and J genes are TRBV7-9 and TRBJ2-5; perhaps D is TRBD1 or TRBD2 (5 bases each). Trimming removed 5 bases at V and 4 bases at J, with 14 bases between. This CDR3 has 14 amino acids. CDR1 is SEHNR, CDR2 FQNEAQ, per germline (reference sequence). The CDR3 bases are TGTGCCAGCAGCCCGGACATGGCGGGAGAGACCCAGTACTTC. It translates to CASSPDMAGETQYF.